These 2 T cell receptor beta chains share one sample of origin, sequenced in a study of human thymus T cells. Resections were taken during corrective heart surgery, and the thymus tissue came from these. Only in-frame clones appear in the TCRdb table, and some are missing; sequencing was by immunoSEQ multiplex PCR. The profile shows around 130,000 clones, over 85% of them singletons. Sequenced: thymus tissue. The origin of the receptors is a boy under three years old with a congenital heart defect but otherwise immunologically healthy.

The CDR3 region is CASSVTGEIFQETQYF. The CDR3 bases are TGTGCCAGCAGCGTGACAGGGGAGATTTTCCAAGAGACCCAGTACTTC. V and J are TRBV9 and TRBJ2-5; 8 bases line up with TRBD1. In germline, CDR1 is SGDLS, CDR2 YYNGEE. V lost 2 bases to trimming and J lost 1 base; unmatched junction nucleotides: 7. The length of the CDR3 is 16 residues.

The rearrangement uses TRBV23-1 and TRBJ2-3, with 15 bases lining up with TRBD2. TRBV23-1 is an ORF for which the function is uncertain. With 0 bases clipped from V and 3 bases from J, the junction kept 4 bases outside the gene matches. The CDR3 has 18 residues. The CDR3 DNA follows: TGCGCCAGCAGTCAATCGAGGACTAGCGGGGGGGCAACAGATACGCAGTATTTT. Translated, it gives CASSQSRTSGGATDTQYF.